This entry lists 22 T cell receptor beta chains sequenced from one sample in a study of blood T cell repertoires in COVID-19. Repertoires were generated with immunoSEQ multiplex PCR, while TCRdb's copy carries only in-frame clones and drops some. The sample shows 90,000 to 100,000 clones, 82% of them seen only once. The specimen was peripheral blood. The receptors were sampled from an elderly man with acute or convalescent COVID-19.

A single count supports this clone. The V gene is TRBV19, the J gene TRBJ1-5, with D tentatively TRBD1 (5 bases). Trimming cost V 7 bases and J 2 bases, with 12 bases left between them. CDR1 and CDR2 from the germline V gene are LNHDA and SQIVND (reference sequence). CDR3 size: 14 residues. The CDR3: CASTVGGGNQPQHF. The CDR3 DNA is TGTGCCAGTACAGTAGGAGGGGGCAATCAGCCCCAGCATTTT.

The rearrangement uses TRBV7-2 and TRBJ1-5, with 7 nucleotides matching TRBD1. The junction had 2 bases not matched to a gene; V was cut back by 2 bases and J by 7 bases. The germline V gene has CDR1 SGHTA and CDR2 FQGNSA. CDR3 length equals 13 residues. CDR3 protein: CASSLKGAQPQHF. As DNA, the CDR3 is TGTGCCAGCAGCTTAAAGGGGGCACAGCCCCAGCATTTT. The variable domain in full, with the rest retrieved from reference TRBV7-2 and TRBJ1-5, is GAGVSQSPSNKVTEKGKDVELRCDPISGHTALYWYRQSLGQGLEFLIYFQGNSAPDKSGLPSDRFSAERTGGSVSTLTIQRTQQEDSAVYLCASSLKGAQPQHFGDGTRLSIL.

The chain links TRBV7-2 to TRBJ1-1, with D unresolved. Trimming took 5 bases from V and 4 from J, leaving 14 bases between them. CDR3 length: 14 amino acids. The germline V gene encodes CDR1 SGHTA and CDR2 FQGNSA. The CDR3 region has the DNA TGTGCCAGCAGCCCCCGGAGGGATCGCACTGAAGCTTTCTTT. Amino acids: CASSPRRDRTEAFF.

The CDR3 loop reads CASSLVRGGTGELFF. DNA of the CDR3: TGTGCCAGCAGCTTAGTGAGGGGAGGGACCGGGGAGCTGTTTTTT. The rearrangement uses TRBV7-7 and TRBJ2-2, with TRBD2 matching 7 bases. The CDR3 spans 15 residues. J was trimmed by 5 bases and V by 1 base; bases with no gene match: 4. CDR1 is SSHAT and CDR2 is FNYEAQ in the germline V gene (reference sequence).

V gene TRBV9 combines with J gene TRBJ2-5; 15 bases agree with TRBD2. V was clipped by 4 bases and J by 2 bases; unmatched bases: 6. CDR3 size: 17 residues. The germline gives CDR1 SGDLS, CDR2 YYNGEE. The CDR3 loop reads CASSPGTSGGTQETQYF. DNA of the CDR3: TGTGCCAGCAGCCCCGGGACTAGCGGGGGGACACAAGAGACCCAGTACTTC.

This rearrangement joins TRBV28 to TRBJ1-6, with D possibly TRBD1 on 5 matching bases. The germline V gene has CDR1 MDHEN and CDR2 SYDVKM. The CDR3 spans 17 residues. Trimming took off 5 bases at V and 0 bases at J, with 14 bases between the two ends. The CDR3 DNA reads TGTGCCAGCAGTACCCCCGGGGGGAGCTCCTATAATTCACCCCTCCACTTT. Translation: CASSTPGGSSYNSPLHF.

This clone was observed a handful of times. J is TRBJ1-4 and V is TRBV7-2; maybe TRBD1 (6 bases). Germline loops: CDR1 SGHTA, CDR2 FQGNSA. The ends were cut back, 4 bases at V and 3 bases at J, with 15 bases in the middle. The CDR3 is made up of 16 amino acids. CDR3 sequence (DNA): TGTGCCAGCAGCTCCCAAGGGGGGGTCTCTAATGAAAAACTGTTTTTT. It translates to CASSSQGGVSNEKLFF.

The chain recombines TRBV29-1 with TRBJ1-2; possible D gene TRBD1, 6 bases. The CDR3 runs to 14 residues. Germline loops: CDR1 SQVTM, CDR2 ANQGSEA. The V end was cut by 3 bases, the J end by 8 bases, with 19 bases between. The CDR3 DNA sequence: TGCAGCGTTGAGGCGACAGGAGAAAGGGGAGGCTACACCTTC. Protein product: CSVEATGERGGYTF.

V usage is TRBV4-3 and J usage is TRBJ2-6; tentative D call: TRBD2 (6 bases). This CDR3 comprises 16 residues. Trimming shortened V by 4 bases and J by 4 bases, and 14 bases separated the two germline ends. Germline CDR1 LGHNA, CDR2 YSLEER. The CDR3 DNA is TGCGCCAGCAGCCTTGGGGCGGGGAACGGGGCCAACGTCCTGACTTTC. Its protein is CASSLGAGNGANVLTF.

The chain recombines TRBV11-2 with TRBJ2-2; D might be TRBD2 (6 bases). Trimming shortened V by 11 bases and J by 0 bases, and 13 bases separated the two germline ends. Germline values: CDR1 SGHAT, CDR2 FQNNGV. The CDR3 has 14 amino acids. CDR3 sequence: CAAGGTSNTGELFF. The DNA for the CDR3 is TGTGCCGCTGGAGGGACCTCGAACACCGGGGAGCTGTTTTTT.

V usage is TRBV5-1 and J usage is TRBJ1-2, with D unclear. Trimming took 6 bases from V and 2 from J, leaving 17 bases between them. The CDR3 is 15 amino acids. Germline assignment: CDR1 SGHRS and CDR2 YFSETQ. The CDR3 DNA is TGCGCCAGCACCCCAGTGTCACAGTCCAACTATGGCTACACCTTC. Translating gives CASTPVSQSNYGYTF.

V is TRBV19 and J is TRBJ1-1; possibly TRBD1 for D (5 bases). The CDR3 has 12 residues. Germline V gives CDR1 LNHDA, CDR2 SQIVND (reference sequence). V was clipped by 7 bases and J by 4 bases, with 10 bases between them. CDR3: CASKMGGTEAFF. In nucleotides, the CDR3 is TGTGCCAGTAAGATGGGGGGCACTGAAGCTTTCTTT.

The chain couples TRBV3-1 (or the pseudogene TRBV3-2) to TRBJ2-5; D uncertain. Trimming cost V 4 bases and J 4 bases, with 4 bases left between them. The germline V gene encodes CDR1 LGHDT and CDR2 YNNKEL (reference sequence). This CDR3 is 11 amino acids long. The DNA of the CDR3 is TGTGCCAGCAGCCCAATAGAGACCCAGTACTTC. Amino acid sequence: CASSPIETQYF.

The CDR3 bases are TGTGCCAGCAGTTTAAGCAGGGTTGGGGAGCAGTTCTTC. Translating it yields CASSLSRVGEQFF. The rearrangement joins TRBV12-3 or TRBV12-4 to TRBJ2-1; D possibly corresponds to TRBD1 (5 bases). This CDR3 is 13 amino acids long. The ends were cut back, 2 bases at V and 10 bases at J, with 12 bases in the middle.

V gene TRBV18 combines with J gene TRBJ2-5; unclear D gene. Germline assignment: CDR1 KGHSH and CDR2 LQKENI. V lost 3 bases to trimming and J lost 3 bases, with 5 bases between them. The CDR3 loop spans 12 amino acids. This CDR3 reads CASSPTEETQYF. Written as DNA, the CDR3 is TGTGCCAGCTCACCCACTGAAGAGACCCAGTACTTC.

This chain links TRBV28 with TRBJ2-6, with 7 bases aligning to TRBD2. V shed 6 bases and J 0 bases; nucleotides not matched to a gene: 5. CDR3 length equals 16 residues. Germline values: CDR1 MDHEN, CDR2 SYDVKM. CDR3 loop: CASRPGGTSGANVLTF. The CDR3 coding sequence is TGTGCCAGCAGACCCGGGGGGACCTCTGGGGCCAACGTCCTGACTTTC.

This clone has only one observation. V gene TRBV5-6 combines with J gene TRBJ2-7; 10 bases map to TRBD1. The CDR3 length is 15 residues. The V gene end was trimmed by 4 bases and the J gene end by 5 bases; junction bases not matched to a gene: 9. Per the germline V gene, CDR1 is SGHDT and CDR2 is YYEEEE. The chain's CDR3 is CASSPEGTGVDEQYF. CDR3 bases: TGTGCCAGCAGCCCGGAGGGGACAGGGGTGGACGAGCAGTACTTC.

This clone has a handful of counts. This chain connects TRBV19 to TRBJ1-4; D unclear. The CDR3 has 12 residues. Trimming left V 4 bases short and J 7 bases short, with 7 bases between. The germline V gene encodes CDR1 LNHDA and CDR2 SQIVND (reference sequence). The DNA of the CDR3 is TGTGCCAGTAGTACCTCCAGTGAAAAACTGTTTTTT. Translation gives CASSTSSEKLFF.

Only one count was recorded for this clone. The chain uses TRBV13 and TRBJ2-3, with 15 bases matching TRBD2. Trimming at V came to 5 bases and at J to 1 base, leaving 7 bases not matched to a gene. Germline V lookup: CDR1 PRHDT, CDR2 FYEKMQ (reference sequence). CDR3 length: 18 residues. CDR3 in amino acids: CASSVRTSGGARTDTQYF. The CDR3 DNA sequence: TGTGCCAGCAGCGTCCGGACTAGCGGGGGGGCCCGCACAGATACGCAGTATTTT.

The rearrangement joins TRBV6-6 to TRBJ2-4, with 7 nucleotides matching TRBD1. J was trimmed by 7 bases and V by 2 bases; bases with no gene match: 8. The CDR3 is 15 residues long. Germline lookup yields CDR1 MNHNY and CDR2 SVGAGI (reference sequence). The CDR3 region has the DNA TGTGCCAGCAGTTACCCGGACAGGATGGGGAACATTCAGTACTTC. It specifies CASSYPDRMGNIQYF.

This clone was counted ten times or more. The rearrangement uses TRBV12-3 or TRBV12-4 and TRBJ1-2; 7 bases agree with TRBD1. CDR3 length equals 13 residues. With 6 bases clipped from V and 3 bases from J, the junction kept 4 bases outside the gene matches. CDR3 region: CASSGTAHYGYTF. The CDR3 DNA is TGTGCCAGCAGCGGGACAGCCCACTATGGCTACACCTTC.

This chain links TRBV5-1 with TRBJ2-1, with 8 positions matching TRBD1. V was pared by 4 bases and J by 7 bases, with 10 bases of the junction left unmatched. CDR1 is SGHRS and CDR2 is YFSETQ in the germline V gene. CDR3 length: 15 residues. As DNA, the CDR3 is TGCGCCAGCAGCCCCCCCCGGACAGGGAGGAATGAGCAGTTCTTC. Its protein is CASSPPRTGRNEQFF.